The rows below give T cell receptor beta chains drawn from one sample of a study of blood T cell repertoires in COVID-19. The table came from immunoSEQ multiplex PCR; TCRdb's copy has only in-frame clones and leaves some out. The data contain 66,000 or so clones, about 82% of them singletons. The source material was peripheral blood. The receptor source for this set is a human donor in a cohort sampled during active COVID-19. Each CDR3 is given with its conserved first and last residue. The D gene is left open where the match is weak. Clone size, where shown, is once, few, many, or a class for clones that have expanded.

j_call v_call clone_size d_call cdr3_nt cdr3_aa
TRBJ2-7 TRBV28 . . TGTGCCAGCACCCTCCCGCTCGGAGGAAGGAACGAGCAGTACTTC CASTLPLGGRNEQYF
TRBJ2-5 TRBV12-3/TRBV12-4 . . TGTGCCAGCAGTTTAGCACCCCGGGAGACCCAGTACTTC CASSLAPRETQYF
TRBJ1-1 TRBV30 . . TGTGCCTGGAGTGTTGAGGGAAAGGCTGAAGCTTTCTTT CAWSVEGKAEAFF
TRBJ2-7 TRBV3-1/TRBV3-2 . TRBD2 TGTGCCAGCAGCCAAGGGAGTTCGGGGGGGCTAAACTACGAGCAGTACTTC CASSQGSSGGLNYEQYF
TRBJ2-3 TRBV2 . TRBD1 TGTGCCAGCAGTCCTCAGCTACAGGGGACAGATACGCAGTATTTT CASSPQLQGTDTQYF
TRBJ2-1 TRBV12-5 . . TGTGCTAGTGGTCCCGCGACAGTAGAGCAGTTCTTC CASGPATVEQFF
TRBJ2-7 TRBV6-4 . TRBD2 TGTGCCAGCAGTGTAGGAGGGAGGGTAAGCGAGCAGTACTTC CASSVGGRVSEQYF
TRBJ2-7 TRBV14 few TRBD1 TGTGCCAGCAGCCAGGCGACAGGGACCTACGAGCAGTACTTC CASSQATGTYEQYF
TRBJ1-2 TRBV30 . . TGTGCCTGGACCGACGGGACTAACTATGGCTACACCTTC CAWTDGTNYGYTF
TRBJ2-2 TRBV4-3 . . TGCGCCAGCAGCCAAGCAGGGAACACCGGGGAGCTGTTTTTT CASSQAGNTGELFF
TRBJ1-5 TRBV10-3 . . TGTGCCATAGGGGGGGCAGGGGACGGTCAGCCCCAGCATTTT CAIGGAGDGQPQHF
TRBJ2-7 TRBV15 . TRBD2 TGTGCCACCAGCAGAGATTCTGGGGGGGTTGAGGGATACGAGCAGTACTTC CATSRDSGGVEGYEQYF
TRBJ2-2 TRBV6-5 . . TGTGCCAGCACCGGACAGGGAGGGCCCGGGGAGCTGTTTTTT CASTGQGGPGELFF
TRBJ2-7 TRBV13 . TRBD2 TGTGCCAGCAGCTCAAGGGGCGGGAGAGGGCCCAGCTCCTACGAGCAGTACTTC CASSSRGGRGPSSYEQYF
TRBJ1-3 TRBV12-3/TRBV12-4 . TRBD1 TGTGCCAGCAGTGCAGGGGGTGGAAACACCATATATTTT CASSAGGGNTIYF
TRBJ2-7 TRBV27 few . TGTGCCAGCAGTTTCGCCGCGGGCGAGCAGTACTTC CASSFAAGEQYF
TRBJ1-3 TRBV30 . . TGTGCCTGGAGTGATGACTTCGGGTCTAGAAACACCATATATTTT CAWSDDFGSRNTIYF
TRBJ1-2 TRBV6-2/TRBV6-3 . TRBD1 TGTGCCAGCAGTGGAGACAGGGCAGTCTCCGGCTACACCTTC CASSGDRAVSGYTF
TRBJ1-1 TRBV12-3/TRBV12-4 once . TGTGCCAGCAGTCCCCAGAACACTGAAGCTTTCTTT CASSPQNTEAFF
TRBJ2-3 TRBV2 . . TGTGCCAGCAGTGTCGGTACTAGCACAGATACGCAGTATTTT CASSVGTSTDTQYF
TRBJ2-1 TRBV2 . TRBD2 TGTGCCAGCAGTGCCTCGCGGGAGGTATACAATGAGCAGTTCTTC CASSASREVYNEQFF
TRBJ2-7 TRBV5-4 . TRBD1 TGTGCCAGCAGCTTGTCAAGGACAGGGCCGTCCGAGCAGTACTTC CASSLSRTGPSEQYF
TRBJ2-5 TRBV2 . TRBD2 TGTGCCAGCAGCGGGAGGTATGAGACCCAGTACTTC CASSGRYETQYF
TRBJ1-1 TRBV14 few . TGTGCCAGCAGCCCCTTGAGACAGGTGAACACTGAAGCTTTCTTT CASSPLRQVNTEAFF